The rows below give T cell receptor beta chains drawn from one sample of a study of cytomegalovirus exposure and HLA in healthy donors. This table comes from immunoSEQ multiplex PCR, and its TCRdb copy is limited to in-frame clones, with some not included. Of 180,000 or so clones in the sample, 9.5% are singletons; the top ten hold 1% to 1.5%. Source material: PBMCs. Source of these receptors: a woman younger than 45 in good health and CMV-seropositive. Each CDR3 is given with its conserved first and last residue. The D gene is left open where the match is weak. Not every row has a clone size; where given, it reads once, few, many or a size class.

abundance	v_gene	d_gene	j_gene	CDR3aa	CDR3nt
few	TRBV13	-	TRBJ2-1	CASSSGPDSTASYNEQFF	TGTGCCAGCAGCTCCGGCCCGGATAGTACAGCCTCCTACAATGAGCAGTTCTTC
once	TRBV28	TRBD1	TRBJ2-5	CASSLGQVPQETQYF	TGTGCCAGCAGTTTGGGACAGGTCCCCCAAGAGACCCAGTACTTC
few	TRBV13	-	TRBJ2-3	CASSLVGGAGDTQYF	TGTGCCAGCAGCTTAGTCGGAGGGGCGGGAGATACGCAGTATTTT
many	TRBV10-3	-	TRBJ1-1	CAIGDMKTEAFF	TGTGCCATCGGGGACATGAAAACTGAAGCTTTCTTT
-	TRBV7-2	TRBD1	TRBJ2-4	CASRTGARRNIQYF	TGTGCCAGCAGGACAGGGGCGAGGCGGAACATTCAGTACTTC
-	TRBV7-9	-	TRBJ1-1	CASSPSGTLNTEAFF	TGTGCCAGCAGCCCATCCGGGACACTGAACACTGAAGCTTTCTTT
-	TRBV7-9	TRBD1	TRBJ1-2	CASSLVRQGSYGYTF	TGTGCCAGCAGCTTAGTGCGACAGGGATCCTATGGCTACACCTTC
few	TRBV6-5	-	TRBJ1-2	CASSYSTTSNYGYTF	TGTGCCAGCAGTTACTCGACAACCAGTAACTATGGCTACACCTTC
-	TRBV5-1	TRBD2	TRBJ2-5	CASSLLLADLRETQYF	TGCGCCAGCAGCCTTTTACTAGCGGATCTCAGGGAGACCCAGTACTTC
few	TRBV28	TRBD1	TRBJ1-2	CASLRDSPYGYTF	TGTGCCAGCCTCCGGGACAGTCCCTATGGCTACACCTTC
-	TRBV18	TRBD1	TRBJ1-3	CASSSDRVSGNTIYF	TGTGCCAGCTCATCCGACAGGGTCTCTGGAAACACCATATATTTT
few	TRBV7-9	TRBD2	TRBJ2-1	CASSSTIAGGPINEEQFF	TGTGCCAGCAGCTCGACAATAGCGGGAGGGCCTATCAATGAGGAGCAGTTCTTC
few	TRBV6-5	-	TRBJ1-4	CASSSQGTEKLFF	TGTGCCAGCAGCTCCCAGGGGACAGAAAAACTGTTTTTT
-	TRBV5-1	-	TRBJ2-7	CASSVSGSTYEQYF	TGCGCCAGCAGTGTGTCGGGTAGTACCTACGAGCAGTACTTC
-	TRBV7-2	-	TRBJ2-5	CASSLGVRETQYF	TGTGCCAGCAGCTTAGGAGTGCGGGAGACCCAGTACTTC
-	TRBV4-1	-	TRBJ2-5	CASSQRTSSETQYF	TGCGCCAGCAGCCAAAGAACTAGTTCAGAGACCCAGTACTTC
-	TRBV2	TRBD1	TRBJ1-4	CASTRQGRQEKLFF	TGTGCCAGCACTAGACAGGGGCGACAAGAAAAACTGTTTTTT
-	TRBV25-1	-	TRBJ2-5	CASSLPGGGARETQYF	TGTGCCAGCAGTTTACCGGGCGGGGGCGCGAGGGAGACCCAGTACTTC
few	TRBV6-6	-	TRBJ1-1	CASSYSGAGNTEAFF	TGTGCCAGCAGTTACTCGGGGGCTGGGAACACTGAAGCTTTCTTT
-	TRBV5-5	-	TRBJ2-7	CASSSSTSYEQYF	TGTGCCAGCAGCTCCTCCACGAGTTACGAGCAGTACTTC
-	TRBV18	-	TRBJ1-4	CASSLATGAATNEKLFF	TGTGCCAGCTCACTTGCCACTGGAGCAGCAACTAATGAAAAACTGTTTTTT
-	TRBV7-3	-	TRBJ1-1	CASSFGLRGTEAFF	TGTGCCAGCAGCTTCGGACTCAGAGGGACTGAAGCTTTCTTT